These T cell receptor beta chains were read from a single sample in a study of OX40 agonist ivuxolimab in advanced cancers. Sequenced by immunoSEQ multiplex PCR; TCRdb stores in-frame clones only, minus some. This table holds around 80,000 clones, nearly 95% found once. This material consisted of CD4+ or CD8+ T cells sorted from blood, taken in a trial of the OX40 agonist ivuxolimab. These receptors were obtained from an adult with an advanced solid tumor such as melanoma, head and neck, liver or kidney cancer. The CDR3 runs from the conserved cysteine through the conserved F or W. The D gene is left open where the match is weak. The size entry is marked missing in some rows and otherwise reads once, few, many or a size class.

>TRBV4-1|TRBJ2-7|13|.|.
TGCGCCAGCAGCCAGACAGGTTCCTACGAGCAGTACTTC
CASSQTGSYEQYF
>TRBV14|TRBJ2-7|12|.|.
TGTGCCAGCAGCCCAGCGCACCACGAGCAGTACTTC
CASSPAHHEQYF
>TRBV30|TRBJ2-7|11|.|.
TGTGCCTGGAGTGGGGGGTTGGGGCAGTACTTC
CAWSGGLGQYF
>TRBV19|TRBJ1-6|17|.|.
TGTGCCAGTAGTATAGCCTACACCGACTTGAGGGATTCACCCCTCCACTTT
CASSIAYTDLRDSPLHF
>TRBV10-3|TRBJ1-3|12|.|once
TGTGCCATCAGTGGGGACGGAAACACCATATATTTT
CAISGDGNTIYF
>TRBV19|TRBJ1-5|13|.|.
TGTGCCAGTAGTATTGTACGGGCCCAGCCCCAGCATTTT
CASSIVRAQPQHF
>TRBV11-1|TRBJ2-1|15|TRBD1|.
TGTGCCAGCAGCTTATGGGACAGGCGCCACAATGAGCAGTTCTTC
CASSLWDRRHNEQFF
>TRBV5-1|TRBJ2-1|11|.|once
TGCGCCAGCAGCTTGGGCAATGAGCAGTTCTTC
CASSLGNEQFF
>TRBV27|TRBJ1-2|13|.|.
TGTGCCAGCAGTTTATCGGACAGCTATGGCTACACCTTC
CASSLSDSYGYTF
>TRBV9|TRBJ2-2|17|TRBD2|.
TGTGCCAGCAGCGATGAACTAGCGGGGGCAAACACCGGGGAGCTGTTTTTT
CASSDELAGANTGELFF
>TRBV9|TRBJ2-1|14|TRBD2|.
TGTGCCAGCAGCACTAGCGGGACGGTGGATGAGCAGTTCTTC
CASSTSGTVDEQFF
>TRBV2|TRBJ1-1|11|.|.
TGTGCCAGCAGTACGCTACTTGAAGCTTTCTTT
CASSTLLEAFF
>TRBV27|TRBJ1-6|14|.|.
TGTGCCAGCAGACCAACGGGGTTTAATTCACCCCTCCACTTT
CASRPTGFNSPLHF
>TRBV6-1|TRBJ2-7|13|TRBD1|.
TGTGCCAGCACCTACAGGGGATCCTACGAGCAGTACTTC
CASTYRGSYEQYF
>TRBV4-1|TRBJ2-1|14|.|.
TGCGCCACCCGAGACGGGAGCTCCTACAATGAGCAGTTCTTC
CATRDGSSYNEQFF
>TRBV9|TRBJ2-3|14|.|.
TGTGCCAGCAGCGTAGAGCTAGCAGGGGATACGCAGTATTTT
CASSVELAGDTQYF
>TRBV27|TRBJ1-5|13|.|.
TGTGCCAGCAGTTCAACAGTGAATCAGCCCCAGCATTTT
CASSSTVNQPQHF
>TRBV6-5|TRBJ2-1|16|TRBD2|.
TGTGCCAGCAGTTACCAGGGACTAGCGGACTACAATGAGCAGTTCTTC
CASSYQGLADYNEQFF
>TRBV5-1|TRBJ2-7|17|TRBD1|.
TGCGCCAGCCGGCACCAACCCCGACAGGGCCGCTCCTACGAGCAGTACTTC
CASRHQPRQGRSYEQYF
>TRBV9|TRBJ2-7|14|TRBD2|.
TGTGCCAGCAGCCCAGGGACTAAAGCCTACGAGCAGTACTTC
CASSPGTKAYEQYF
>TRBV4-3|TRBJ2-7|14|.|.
TGCGCCAGCAGCGAGGACGTGGTCTCCTACGAGCAGTACTTC
CASSEDVVSYEQYF
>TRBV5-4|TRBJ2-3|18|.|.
TGTGCCAGCAGCTTGGCCGAAGTTGGGCATTTGGGCACAGATACGCAGTATTTT
CASSLAEVGHLGTDTQYF
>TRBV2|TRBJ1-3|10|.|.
TGTGCCAGCAGAGTGGACACCATATATTTT
CASRVDTIYF
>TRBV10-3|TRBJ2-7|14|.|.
TGTGCCTCCATAGAAGTCGGGGCGGGCTACGAGCAGTACTTC
CASIEVGAGYEQYF
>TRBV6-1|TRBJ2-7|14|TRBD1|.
TGTGCCAGCAGATCCGGACAGGGCAAGAGCGAGCAGTACTTC
CASRSGQGKSEQYF
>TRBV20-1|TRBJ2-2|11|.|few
TGCAGTGCTAGTGCTTCCGGGGAGCTGTTTTTT
CSASASGELFF
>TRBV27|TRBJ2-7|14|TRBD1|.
TGTGCCAGCAGTCCGGGACAGGGCCCCTACGAGCAGTACTTC
CASSPGQGPYEQYF
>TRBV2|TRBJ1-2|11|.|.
TGTGCCAGCAGTGGAGGAGGTATACAGCTATTC
CASSGGGIQLF
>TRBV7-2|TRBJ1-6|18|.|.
TGTGCCAGCAGCTTAGCTCCGCCTTCAAGCTCCTATAATTCACCCCTCCACTTT
CASSLAPPSSSYNSPLHF
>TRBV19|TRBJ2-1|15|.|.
TGTGCCAGTAGTTTTCGGTCTAGTAATTACAATGAGCAGTTCTTC
CASSFRSSNYNEQFF
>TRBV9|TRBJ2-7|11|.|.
TGTGCCAGCAGCGTAGGAGCCGAGCAGTACTTC
CASSVGAEQYF
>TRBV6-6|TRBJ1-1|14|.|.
TGTGCCAGCAGTTATGGGGGTTCGAACACTGAAGCTTTCTTT
CASSYGGSNTEAFF
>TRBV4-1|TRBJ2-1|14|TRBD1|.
TGCGCCAGCAGCCAACAACAGGGGGCGGGTGAGCAGTTCTTC
CASSQQQGAGEQFF
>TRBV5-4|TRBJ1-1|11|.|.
TGTGCCAGCAGACTGGGCACTGAAGCTTTCTTT
CASRLGTEAFF
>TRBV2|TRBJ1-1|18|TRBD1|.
TGTGCCAGCGATGGGGTGACGGGACAGGGGGTAGAGGAGACTGAAGCTTTCTTT
CASDGVTGQGVEETEAFF
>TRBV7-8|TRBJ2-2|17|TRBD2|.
TGTGCCAGCAGCCCGGGACTAGCGGGGGGGTACACCGGGGAGCTGTTTTTT
CASSPGLAGGYTGELFF
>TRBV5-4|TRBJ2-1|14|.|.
TGTGCCAGCAGCTTGGATCTGGGGGCAGATGAGCAGTTCTTC
CASSLDLGADEQFF
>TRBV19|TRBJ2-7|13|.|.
TGTGCCAGTAGTATCCGGGGATGGGACGAGCAGTACTTC
CASSIRGWDEQYF
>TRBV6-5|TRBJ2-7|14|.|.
TGTGCCAGCAGTCTCACAGGGGGGGTCTACGAGCAGTACTTC
CASSLTGGVYEQYF
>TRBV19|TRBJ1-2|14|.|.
TGTGCCAGTAGTCCCGTCGCGGGGGAGTATGGCTACACCTTC
CASSPVAGEYGYTF
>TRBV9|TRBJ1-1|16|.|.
TGTGCCAGCAGCGTAGGACAGCCACAGCTGAACACTGAAGCTTTCTTT
CASSVGQPQLNTEAFF
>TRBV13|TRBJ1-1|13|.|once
TGTGCCAGCAGCTTAGAAGGGAACACTGAAGCTTTCTTT
CASSLEGNTEAFF
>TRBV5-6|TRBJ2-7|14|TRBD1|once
TGTGCCAGCAGCTTGGGGGACAGGGCCTACGAGCAGTACTTC
CASSLGDRAYEQYF
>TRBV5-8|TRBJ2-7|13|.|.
TGTGCCAGCAGCTCGCCAGAACTGTACGAGCAGTACTTC
CASSSPELYEQYF
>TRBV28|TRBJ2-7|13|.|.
TGTGCCTCAGGAAGCCCATACTCCTACGAGCAGTACTTC
CASGSPYSYEQYF
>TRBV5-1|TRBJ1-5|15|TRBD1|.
TGCGCCAGCAGCTTGACAGGGGTTTCCAATCAGCCCCAGCATTTT
CASSLTGVSNQPQHF
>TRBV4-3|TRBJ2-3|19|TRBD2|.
TGCGCCAGCAGCCCTGGAGTGGCGGGGGGGCTGGGCAGGAGAGATACGCAGTATTTT
CASSPGVAGGLGRRDTQYF
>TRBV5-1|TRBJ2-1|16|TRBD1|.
TGCGCCAGCAGCTTGGTTGGGACAGGGGCCTACAATGAGCAGTTCTTC
CASSLVGTGAYNEQFF
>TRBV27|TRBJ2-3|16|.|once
TGTGCCAGCAGTCCCTTGACACGGATGCACACAGATACGCAGTATTTT
CASSPLTRMHTDTQYF